This TCR beta chain came from a study of shared clonotypes between healthy human individuals. Remarks on this clone: Antigen unknown.

Study-level findings and limits: Memory subsets had estimated richness that was generally smaller than that of naive subsets.

Assay used: immunoSEQ multiplex PCR; TCRdb lists only in-frame clones, some missing. The table records millions of clones, just over 90% of them present only once. This CDR3 comprises 16 residues. Germline loops: CDR1 SGHVS, CDR2 FNYEAQ. V was pared by 3 bases and J by 2 bases, with 6 bases of the junction left unmatched. J is TRBJ2-2 and V is TRBV7-6, with 7 bases matching TRBD2. Sequenced input: naive CD4+ T cells from PBMCs. Sample subset: CD45RA+ positively selected. The sequence came from a man in his late teens or twenties in good health. Some clones in this sample may be carry-over from other donors' samples. The CDR3: CASSFNQRENTGELFF. CDR3 nucleotide sequence: TGTGCCAGCAGCTTTAACCAGCGGGAAAACACCGGGGAGCTGTTTTTT. Supplemented by reference TRBV7-6 and TRBJ2-2, the full variable domain reads GAGVSQSPRYKVTKRGQDVALRCDPISGHVSLYWYRQALGQGPEFLTYFNYEAQQDKSGLPNDRFSAERPEGSISTLTIQRTEQRDSAMYRCASSFNQRENTGELFFGEGSRLTVL.